The entry that follows covers one T cell receptor (beta chain) sequence. A junction end diverges from the germline sequence, so it may reflect a read error. This entry is derived from a study of CD8 T cells in Susac syndrome. Susac syndrome patients met recently defined diagnostic criteria for definite or probable disease. This CDR3 has 14 amino acids. Germline CDR1 reads LNHDA; CDR2 reads SQIVND (reference sequence). cDNA came from about 0.46 to 1 ug RNA primed by random hexamers. MiXCR was run by TCRdb on the immunoSEQ multiplex PCR reads, yielding one entry per CDR3 protein. The repertoire holds some 180,000 distinct CDR3 sequences, with roughly 94% as singletons.

This receptor was obtained from a human donor with Susac syndrome. The V call is TRBV19, the J call TRBJ1-2, with D maybe TRBD1 (6 bases). Sequencing was performed on CD4+ T cells from PBMCs. CDR3 loop: CASSTRQATGGYTF. In DNA, the CDR3 is TGCGCCAGTAGTACCCGACAGGCAACGGGCGGCTACACCTTC.